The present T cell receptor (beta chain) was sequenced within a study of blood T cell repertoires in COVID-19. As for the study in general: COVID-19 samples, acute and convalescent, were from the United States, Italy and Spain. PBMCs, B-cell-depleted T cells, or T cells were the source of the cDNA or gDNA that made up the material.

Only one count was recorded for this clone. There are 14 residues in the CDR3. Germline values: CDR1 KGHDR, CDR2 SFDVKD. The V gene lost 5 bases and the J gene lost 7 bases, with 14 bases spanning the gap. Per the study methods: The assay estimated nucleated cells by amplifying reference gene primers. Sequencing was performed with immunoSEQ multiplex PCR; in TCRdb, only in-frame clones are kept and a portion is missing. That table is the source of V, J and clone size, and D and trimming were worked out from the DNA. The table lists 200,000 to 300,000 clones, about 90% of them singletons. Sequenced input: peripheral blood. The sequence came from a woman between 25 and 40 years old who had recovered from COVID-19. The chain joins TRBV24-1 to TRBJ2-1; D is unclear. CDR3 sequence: CATSAPEPENEQFF. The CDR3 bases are TGTGCCACCAGTGCCCCCGAACCTGAGAATGAGCAGTTCTTC.